This TCR beta chain stems from a study of early T cells in non-severe SARS-CoV-2 infection. Whole-study results and caveats: VDJdb matching favored anti-spike CD8 responses, missing private and CD4 specificities.

As regards this clonotype: Its specificity is not known.

The CDR3 has 16 residues. J lost 6 bases, V lost 0 bases, and 7 bases had no gene match. Germline CDR1 is DFQATT and CDR2 is SNEGSKA (reference sequence). Tagging with unique molecular identifiers was applied to individual cDNA molecules. TCRdb reprocessed the 5' RACE reads via MiXCR and lists one record per CDR3 protein. The table lists more than 80,000 distinct CDR3 sequences, 9.5% to 12% of them singletons. The chain recombines TRBV20-1 with TRBJ2-1; 11 bases line up with TRBD2. The specimen was whole blood. The clonotype was recovered from an adult who was a healthcare worker with PCR-confirmed SARS-CoV-2 infection or an uninfected control (not recorded which). The CDR3 DNA sequence: TGCAGTGCTAGAGAAGTGACTAGCGGGATAGGCAATGAGCAGTTCTTC. This translates into CSAREVTSGIGNEQFF.